The clone carrying this TCR beta chain was recorded once. The sample is drawn from a study of chemoradiotherapy in HPV16-positive cancers. Looking at the study overall: Candidate HPV-specific clones and shared TCR motifs came from two HPV16-positive patients.

The CDR3 extends over 17 amino acids. CDR1 and CDR2 (germline): SGHTA, FQGTGA. Losses at the gene ends were 0 bases for V and 8 bases for J; bases not matched to a gene: 10. Sequenced by immunoSEQ multiplex PCR; TCRdb stores in-frame clones only, minus some. This table has approximately 50,000 clones, over 85% appearing once. The sequencing here drew on blood, taken from a patient who underwent chemoradiotherapy. The clonotype comes from a human donor with HPV-associated anogenital cancer. This chain uses TRBV7-3 with TRBJ2-1; 10 nucleotides match TRBD2. In DNA, the CDR3 is TGTGCCAGCAGCTTAACGGCGAGCGGGAGGGCCGACGATGAGCAGTTCTTC. It is translated as CASSLTASGRADDEQFF. Supplemented by reference TRBV7-3 and TRBJ2-1, the full variable domain reads GAGVSQTPSNKVTEKGKYVELRCDPISGHTALYWYRQSLGQGPEFLIYFQGTGAADDSGLPNDRFFAVRPEGSVSTLKIQRTERGDSAVYLCASSLTASGRADDEQFFGPGTRLTVL.